The 22 T cell receptor beta chains listed next were all sequenced from one sample in a study of beta chain features in type 1 diabetes. Expressed TCRB transcripts got sequenced, as all isolated RNA was reverse transcribed. Sequencing used immunoSEQ multiplex PCR; TCRdb keeps in-frame clones, though not all of them. The sample consists of some 240,000 clones, roughly a tenth of them appearing once. Material for sequencing was central memory CD4+ T cells from blood. The receptors originated from a man aged 18 to 35 in good health.

Points on this clone: Distinct nucleotide sequences in the sample also encode this CDR3. The rearrangement uses TRBV10-3 and TRBJ1-2; perhaps TRBD1 as D (6 bases). The CDR3 length is 11 residues. The germline V and J ends were trimmed by 10 bases and 5 bases, with 11 bases remaining between them. Germline V gives CDR1 ENHRY, CDR2 SYGVKD. The CDR3 coding sequence is TGTGCCAGTTCTACAGGGTATGGCTACACCTTC. Protein sequence: CASSTGYGYTF.

This clone was seen a few times. CDR3 nucleotide sequence: TGTGCCAGCAGCGCAACTAGCGGGAGGTTCAATGAGCAGTTCTTC. This codes for CASSATSGRFNEQFF. The chain uses TRBV9 and TRBJ2-1; 12 positions match TRBD2. Germline V gene lookup returns CDR1 SGDLS and CDR2 YYNGEE. The CDR3 loop spans 15 amino acids. J gave up 6 bases and V 3 bases, and 4 bases lay outside the gene matches.

The rearrangement links TRBV19 to TRBJ2-7, with 8 bases lining up with TRBD1. The CDR3 is 14 amino acids. CDR1 and CDR2 (germline): LNHDA, SQIVND (reference sequence). V lost 7 bases to trimming and J lost 3 bases; unmatched junction nucleotides: 8. CDR3: CASTSRDRGYEQYF. The CDR3 DNA sequence: TGTGCCAGTACCTCCAGAGACAGGGGCTACGAGCAGTACTTC.

The genes are TRBV11-1 and TRBJ2-7, with 15 bases fitting TRBD2. TRBJ2-1 explains the end of the DNA better; the J call may be wrong. Germline CDR1 and CDR2: SGHAT and FQDESV (reference sequence). CDR3 length: 16 residues. The CDR3, as DNA: TGTGCCAGCAGCCTGGGGACTAGCGGGAGGTACAATGAGCAGTTCTTC. Translating gives CASSLGTSGRYNEQFF.

This clone was observed a handful of times. The chain employs TRBV11-2 and TRBJ2-7; TRBD2 agrees at 14 bases. Trimming at V came to 5 bases and at J to 3 bases, leaving 3 bases not matched to a gene. The CDR3 consists of 15 residues. Germline V lookup: CDR1 SGHAT, CDR2 FQNNGV. CDR3 region: CASSMGLAGVYEQYF. CDR3 DNA sequence: TGTGCCAGCAGCATGGGACTAGCGGGAGTCTACGAGCAGTACTTC.

This clone was found a few times. The rearrangement uses TRBV11-2 and TRBJ2-1, with D maybe TRBD1 (5 bases). Deletions cut 6 bases from V and 4 bases from J, with 10 bases between. Germline-derived CDR1 and CDR2 are SGHAT and FQNNGV. This CDR3 is built from 13 residues. In nucleotides, the CDR3 is TGTGCCAGCAGTACAGACAGATACAATGAGCAGTTCTTC. It is translated as CASSTDRYNEQFF.

This chain joins TRBV30 and TRBJ1-2; D is perhaps TRBD1 (5 bases). The CDR3 is 11 amino acids. V lost 7 bases and J 8 bases, leaving 14 bases between the germline ends. CDR1 is GTSNPN and CDR2 is SVGIG in the germline V gene (reference sequence). As DNA, the CDR3 is TGTGCCTCCGGGACCTTTATAGGCTACACCTTC. This codes for CASGTFIGYTF.

The CDR3 bases are TGTGCCAGCTCACCTTCGGGTGCCCCTGGCTACGAGCAGTACTTC. Translation gives CASSPSGAPGYEQYF. The genes are TRBV18 and TRBJ2-7; D is uncertain. The ends were cut back, 3 bases at V and 3 bases at J, with 15 bases in the middle. CDR1 is KGHSH, CDR2 LQKENI, per germline. The CDR3 runs 15 residues. Based on the CDR3 plus reference TRBV18 and TRBJ2-7, the full variable domain is NAGVMQNPRHLVRRRGQEARLRCSPMKGHSHVYWYRQLPEEGLKFMVYLQKENIIDESGMPKERFSAEFPKEGPSILRIQQVVRGDSAAYFCASSPSGAPGYEQYFGPGTRLTVT.

This clone was counted a few times. The J gene is TRBJ2-7, the V gene TRBV11-3; D not certain. Germline loops: CDR1 SGHNT, CDR2 YENEEA. CDR3 size: 13 residues. The V end lost 4 bases, the J end lost 5 bases, and 12 bases lay between the germline ends. In DNA, the CDR3 is TGTGCCAGCAGCTCGTCGTACCAGAACGAGCAGTACTTC. This encodes CASSSSYQNEQYF.

The gene calls are TRBV29-1 and TRBJ2-7, with D perhaps matching TRBD1 (5 bases). The CDR3 extends over 13 amino acids. CDR1 and CDR2 from the germline V gene are SQVTM and ANQGSEA. V shed 6 bases and J shed 0 bases, with 12 bases lying between them. The CDR3 DNA is TGCAGCGTCAGGGTAACCATCTCCTACGAGCAGTACTTC. It encodes CSVRVTISYEQYF.

In this sample, this clone turned up many times. The V gene is TRBV7-2, the J gene TRBJ2-1, with D possibly being TRBD2 (6 bases). Trimming removed 5 bases at V and 2 bases at J, with 10 bases between. The CDR3 extends over 14 amino acids. Looked up from germline, CDR1 is SGHTA and CDR2 is FQGNSA. CDR3 in DNA: TGTGCCAGCAGCCGGGACTCCGCCTACAATGAGCAGTTCTTC. The encoded protein is CASSRDSAYNEQFF.

This clone was counted between two and nine times. CDR3 bases: TGTGCCTGGAAACAGGGGGCGGCTGAAAAACTGTTTTTT. The encoded protein is CAWKQGAAEKLFF. The chain has TRBV30 and TRBJ1-4, with TRBD1 matching 9 bases. This CDR3 region has 13 residues. CDR1 is GTSNPN, CDR2 SVGIG, per germline (reference sequence). The V gene end was trimmed by 4 bases and the J gene end by 7 bases; junction bases not matched to a gene: 4.

As for this clone: A read error may account for a junction end that differs from germline. The chain joins TRBV2 to TRBJ2-7, with D possibly matching TRBD1 (7 bases). The CDR3 is 14 residues long. Germline assignment: CDR1 SNHLY and CDR2 FYNNEI. The CDR3 loop reads CARSEGAGPYGQYF. In DNA form, the CDR3 reads TGTGCCCGCTCGGAGGGGGCGGGGCCCTACGGGCAGTACTTC.

The V call is TRBV4-1, the J call TRBJ2-7; 8 positions agree with TRBD1. This CDR3 region has 15 residues. Germline values: CDR1 MGHRA, CDR2 YSYEKL. Unmatched junction bases numbered 5, after V lost 4 bases and J lost 0 bases. The CDR3 loop is CASSLGQGYSYEQYF. The CDR3 DNA reads as TGCGCCAGCAGCCTCGGACAGGGTTACTCCTACGAGCAGTACTTC.

The sample holds a few counts of this clone. The chain joins TRBV11-1 to TRBJ2-1; D gene ambiguous. The ends were cut back, 6 bases at V and 4 bases at J, with 7 bases in the middle. CDR1 and CDR2 from the germline V gene are SGHAT and FQDESV (reference sequence). The CDR3 sequence is 12 residues long. The CDR3 sequence is CASRLQYNEQFF. CDR3 nucleotide sequence: TGTGCCAGCAGGCTGCAATACAATGAGCAGTTCTTC.

This clone showed up just a few times. CDR3 region: CASSVGSGSRYEQYF. The CDR3 DNA reads TGTGCCAGCAGCGTAGGGAGCGGGAGTAGGTACGAGCAGTACTTC. The chain links TRBV9 to TRBJ2-7; TRBD2 aligns across 8 bases. V was pared by 0 bases and J by 4 bases, with 6 bases of the junction left unmatched. The CDR3 sequence is 15 residues long. CDR1 and CDR2 (germline): SGDLS, YYNGEE.

This clone has just a few counts. The chain employs TRBV29-1 and TRBJ2-3; 11 nucleotides line up with TRBD2. Germline V gene lookup returns CDR1 SQVTM and CDR2 ANQGSEA. The CDR3 has 16 residues. J lost 0 bases, V lost 3 bases, and 5 bases had no gene match. CDR3 sequence: CSVESWTSGSTDTQYF. CDR3 DNA: TGCAGCGTTGAGTCCTGGACTAGCGGGAGCACAGATACGCAGTATTTT.

Comments on this clone: The same CDR3 is also encoded by other DNA sequences in this sample. The chain carries TRBV7-9 and TRBJ2-1, with 7 bases fitting TRBD1. V was clipped by 6 bases and J by 3 bases; unmatched bases: 8. The germline CDR1 and CDR2 sequences are SEHNR and FQNEAQ (reference sequence). The CDR3 totals 15 residues. The CDR3 DNA follows: TGTGCCAGCAGTCTGACAGGGACCGACTACAATGAGCAGTTCTTC. Its translation: CASSLTGTDYNEQFF.

This clone was counted many times. The chain joins TRBV15 to TRBJ2-1; D is ambiguous. CDR1 is LNHNV and CDR2 is YYDKDF in the germline V gene (reference sequence). This CDR3 has 13 amino acids. V shed 5 bases and J shed 5 bases, with 10 bases lying between them. The CDR3 DNA sequence: TGTGCCACCAGCCGGAGCATTCACAATGAGCAGTTCTTC. Protein product: CATSRSIHNEQFF.

This clone appeared a few times. A read error may be the cause here, since a much bigger clone is one base away. The rearrangement links TRBV27 to TRBJ2-6, with D possibly matching TRBD1 (6 bases). This CDR3 is built from 16 residues. Deletions cut 5 bases from V and 1 base from J, with 12 bases between. CDR1 and CDR2 from the germline V gene are MNHEY and SMNVEV (reference sequence). CDR3: CASSVRGLSGANVLTF. CDR3 nucleotide sequence: TGTGCCAGCAGTGTCAGGGGCTTGTCTGGGGCCAACGTCCTGACTTTC.

This clone was seen just once. J is TRBJ1-1 and V is TRBV7-2; D remains ambiguous. Trimming removed 1 base at V and 3 bases at J, with 3 bases between. The CDR3 has 12 amino acids. Germline V CDR1 and CDR2: SGHTA, FQGNSA. DNA of the CDR3: TGTGCCAGCAGCTTAGTCTACACTGAAGCTTTCTTT. The encoded protein is CASSLVYTEAFF.

This clone was observed a handful of times. The rearrangement links TRBV25-1 to TRBJ1-2; 9 nucleotides match TRBD1. This CDR3 region has 15 residues. Germline CDR1 MGHDK, CDR2 SYGVNS. J lost 8 bases, V lost 4 bases, and 11 bases had no gene match. The CDR3 DNA is TGTGCCAGCAGTGTCGCGGGACAGGGCGATAAGGGCTACACCTTC. Translating it yields CASSVAGQGDKGYTF.